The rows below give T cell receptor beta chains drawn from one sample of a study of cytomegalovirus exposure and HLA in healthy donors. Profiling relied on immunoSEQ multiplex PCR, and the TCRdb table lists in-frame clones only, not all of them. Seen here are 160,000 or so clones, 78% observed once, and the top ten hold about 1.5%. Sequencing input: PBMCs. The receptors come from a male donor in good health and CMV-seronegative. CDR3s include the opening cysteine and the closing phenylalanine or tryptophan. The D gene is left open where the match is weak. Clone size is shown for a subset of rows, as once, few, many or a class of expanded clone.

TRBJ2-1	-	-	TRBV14	TGTGCCAGCAGCCAAGATCTTCCCCTGAATGAGCAGTTCTTC	CASSQDLPLNEQFF
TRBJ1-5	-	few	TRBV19	TGTGCCAGCAGAAGCGGGAGGGGAGTCGATCAGCCCCAGCATTTT	CASRSGRGVDQPQHF
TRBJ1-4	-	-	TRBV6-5	TGTGCCAGCAGTCGTTTTGCAACTAATGAAAAACTGTTTTTT	CASSRFATNEKLFF
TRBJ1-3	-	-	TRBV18	TGTGCCAGCTCACCACCCCTAGGTATAGGGGACAACTCTGGAAACACCATATATTTT	CASSPPLGIGDNSGNTIYF
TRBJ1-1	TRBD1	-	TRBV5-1	TGCGCCAGCAGCGCCCAACAGGGGAGTGAAGCTTTCTTT	CASSAQQGSEAFF
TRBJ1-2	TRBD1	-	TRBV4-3	TGCGCCAGCAGCCTGGACAGGTTTAACTATGGCTACACCTTC	CASSLDRFNYGYTF
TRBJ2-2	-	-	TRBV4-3	TGCGCCAGCAGCCAAGTCCGGACCGGGGAGCTGTTTTTT	CASSQVRTGELFF
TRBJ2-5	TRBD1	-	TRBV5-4	TGTGCCAGCAGCTCTGGACAGGGGCTGAAGACCCAGTACTTC	CASSSGQGLKTQYF
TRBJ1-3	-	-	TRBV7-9	TGTGCCAGCAGCTTTTCGGACAGATTCTCTGGAAACACCATATATTTT	CASSFSDRFSGNTIYF
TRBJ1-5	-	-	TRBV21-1	TGTGCCAGCAGTCGAGCAAAGCGGCGATCTCAGCCCCAGCATTTT	CASSRAKRRSQPQHF
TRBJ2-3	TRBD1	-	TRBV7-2	TGTGCCAGCAGCTTCGCATCGACAGGGGCAGATACGCAGTATTTT	CASSFASTGADTQYF
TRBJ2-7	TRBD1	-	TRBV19	TGTGCCATCCTATCCGGGACAGGGCATTACGAGCAGTACTTC	CAILSGTGHYEQYF
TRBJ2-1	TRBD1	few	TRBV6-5	TGTGCCAGCAGGGGACAGGGTGGGGTAGATGAGCAGTTCTTC	CASRGQGGVDEQFF